This entry lists 25 T cell receptor beta chains sequenced from one sample in a study of T cell repertoires in cytomegalovirus infection (dated by TCRdb to 2018 to 2020). Sequenced on an Illumina HiSeq 1500. TCRdb's own reprocessing of the public reads used fastp at Q25 and MiXCR and kept productive beta chains. Every CDR3 protein is listed once, alongside the most common genes and DNA of its rows. This sample lists hundreds of thousands of distinct CDR3 sequences; approximately 22% were detected once. Together, the top ten hold around a sixth of the sample. Sequencing used CD8+ T cells from PBMCs. These receptors all come from a human donor in good health (CMV status not recorded). Some clones in this sample may be carry-over from other donors' samples.

The table lists this clonotype with many counts. The rearrangement joins TRBV7-9 to TRBJ2-7; 10 nucleotides line up with TRBD1. Germline loops: CDR1 SEHNR, CDR2 FQNEAQ (reference sequence). The J segment lost 5 bases and the V segment lost 5 bases, leaving 9 bases of the junction unmatched. The CDR3 covers 15 residues. CDR3 sequence: CASSPPGTGVHEQYF. CDR3 DNA sequence: TGTGCCAGCAGCCCCCCCGGGACAGGGGTCCACGAGCAGTACTTC. Using reference TRBV7-9 and TRBJ2-7 for the parts outside the CDR3, the full variable domain is DTGVSQNPRHKITKRGQNVTFRCDPISEHNRLYWYRQTLGQGPEFLTYFQNEAQLEKSRLLSDRFSAERPKGSFSTLEIQRTEQGDSAMYLCASSPPGTGVHEQYFGPGTRLTVT.

The chain has TRBV18 and TRBJ1-1, with D perhaps matching TRBD1 (5 bases). Germline V gives CDR1 KGHSH, CDR2 LQKENI. The CDR3 runs to 16 residues. The V end was cut by 3 bases, the J end by 4 bases, with 18 bases between. The CDR3 is CASSPIGVRGGTEAFF. The DNA of the CDR3 is TGTGCCAGCTCACCTATCGGGGTCCGCGGGGGCACTGAAGCTTTCTTT.

The rearrangement joins TRBV15 to TRBJ1-2, with no clear D. Germline CDR1 is LNHNV and CDR2 is YYDKDF (reference sequence). Trimming removed 1 base from V and 1 base from J, with 10 bases in between. CDR3 size: 15 residues. Here the CDR3 reads CATSRVPLLNYGYTF. CDR3 bases: TGTGCCACCAGCAGAGTTCCTCTCCTTAACTATGGCTACACCTTC.

This sequence joins TRBV9 and TRBJ2-1; TRBD1 or TRBD2 may be the D gene (5 bases each). V was trimmed by 0 bases and J by 3 bases, leaving 13 bases between them. This CDR3 is 16 amino acids long. The germline gives CDR1 SGDLS, CDR2 YYNGEE. The CDR3 sequence is CASSVATRGGYNEQFF. The CDR3 coding sequence is TGTGCCAGCAGCGTAGCTACCCGGGGCGGCTACAATGAGCAGTTCTTC. Full variable domain (rest looked up from reference TRBV9 and TRBJ2-1): DSGVTQTPKHLITATGQRVTLRCSPRSGDLSVYWYQQSLDQGLQFLIQYYNGEERAKGNILERFSAQQFPDLHSELNLSSLELGDSALYFCASSVATRGGYNEQFFGPGTRLTVL.

The chain carries TRBV20-1 and TRBJ1-1, with unresolved D. V was shortened by 6 bases and J by 1 base, with 12 bases between the two germline ends. Germline lookup yields CDR1 DFQATT and CDR2 SNEGSKA (reference sequence). The CDR3 runs 13 residues. The CDR3: CSAPTLKNTEAFF. Written as DNA, the CDR3 is TGCAGTGCCCCGACCCTGAAGAACACTGAAGCTTTCTTT.

In the case of this clonotype: A much larger clone sits a single nucleotide away, making a read error possible. The chain recombines TRBV7-3 with TRBJ1-1; 9 bases line up with TRBD1. The CDR3 length is 14 residues. The germline V gene has CDR1 SGHTA and CDR2 FQGTGA. J was trimmed by 1 base and V by 9 bases; bases with no gene match: 6. The CDR3 sequence: CARGQGKGNTEAFF. CDR3 sequence (DNA): TGTGCCAGGGGACAGGGAAAGGGGAACACTGAAGCTTTCTTT. Supplemented by reference TRBV7-3 and TRBJ1-1, the full variable domain reads GAGVSQTPSNKVTEKGKYVELRCDPISGHTALYWYRQSLGQGPEFLIYFQGTGAADDSGLPNDRFFAVRPEGSVSTLKIQRTERGDSAVYLCARGQGKGNTEAFFGQGTRLTVV.

A few counts support this clonotype. The chain has TRBV20-1 and TRBJ2-1; D is uncertain. Germline V CDR1 and CDR2: DFQATT, SNEGSKA (reference sequence). V lost 2 bases to trimming and J lost 3 bases, with 14 bases between them. The CDR3 is 15 residues long. The CDR3 DNA is TGCAGTGCTAGAAGCCGGGTTGCCCTCTACAATGAGCAGTTCTTC. Amino acids: CSARSRVALYNEQFF.

This clonotype came up many times. This chain uses TRBV5-4 with TRBJ2-7; TRBD2 agrees at 7 bases. From germline, CDR1 is SGHNT and CDR2 YYREEE (reference sequence). The V segment lost 3 bases and the J segment 3 bases; nucleotides outside the gene matches: 6. The CDR3 consists of 14 residues. The CDR3, as DNA: TGTGCCAGCAGCTCGGGACTATCTCACTACGAGCAGTACTTC. Translating it yields CASSSGLSHYEQYF.

This clonotype is categorized as medium-sized. Here the CDR3 reads CASSKPGSAGEQYF. The CDR3, as DNA: TGTGCCAGCTCGAAGCCGGGCAGCGCGGGGGAGCAGTACTTC. This chain connects TRBV7-9 to TRBJ2-7; maybe TRBD2 (6 bases). V was shortened by 8 bases and J by 7 bases, with 21 bases between the two germline ends. The CDR3 consists of 14 residues. Looked up from germline, CDR1 is SEHNR and CDR2 is FQNEAQ (reference sequence). The full variable domain, completed using reference TRBV7-9 and TRBJ2-7, is DTGVSQNPRHKITKRGQNVTFRCDPISEHNRLYWYRQTLGQGPEFLTYFQNEAQLEKSRLLSDRFSAERPKGSFSTLEIQRTEQGDSAMYLCASSKPGSAGEQYFGPGTRLTVT.

This rearrangement joins TRBV6-5 to TRBJ1-1; D is undetermined. V was shortened by 0 bases and J by 3 bases, with 14 bases between the two germline ends. The CDR3 loop spans 16 amino acids. The germline gives CDR1 MNHEY, CDR2 SVGAGI. CDR3 nucleotide sequence: TGTGCCAGCAGTTACTCGTTTCGGGGAACGGACACTGAAGCTTTCTTT. This encodes CASSYSFRGTDTEAFF.

The chain is built from TRBV5-5 and TRBJ2-1, with D possibly matching TRBD1 (5 bases). The germline gives CDR1 SGHKS, CDR2 YYEKEE (reference sequence). Between the trimmed V and J ends, which lost 0 bases and 6 bases, there was a span of 10 bases. CDR3 length: 14 amino acids. The CDR3 DNA reads TGTGCCAGCAGCTTGGTCAGGGTCGGCAATGAGCAGTTCTTC. This encodes CASSLVRVGNEQFF.

The rearrangement uses TRBV7-9 and TRBJ1-2; TRBD1 might be the D (5 bases). CDR3 length equals 14 residues. Germline V gene lookup returns CDR1 SEHNR and CDR2 FQNEAQ (reference sequence). V shed 4 bases and J shed 5 bases, with 14 bases lying between them. CDR3 residues: CASSSERRGYGYTF. CDR3 coding DNA: TGTGCCAGCAGCTCGGAAAGGAGGGGATATGGCTACACCTTC.

Concerning this clonotype: The germline gene is not matched at one end of the junction; a read error may be the cause. V is TRBV4-1 and J is TRBJ1-2, with D perhaps matching TRBD1 (5 bases). The CDR3 consists of 16 residues. Germline lookup yields CDR1 MGHRA and CDR2 YSYEKL. The CDR3 DNA reads as TGCGCCAGCAGCCAAGTCCAGGGCCAAGCTAACTATGACTACACCTTC. This translates into CASSQVQGQANYDYTF.

This clonotype was counted a few times. The chain combines TRBV20-1 with TRBJ2-7; 8 bases agree with TRBD1. J lost 3 bases, V lost 4 bases, and 5 bases had no gene match. Germline assignment: CDR1 DFQATT and CDR2 SNEGSKA (reference sequence). This CDR3 comprises 13 residues. Here the CDR3 reads CSATGQDSYEQYF. CDR3 DNA: TGCAGTGCTACGGGACAGGATAGCTACGAGCAGTACTTC.

There are a few counts of this clonotype. The rearrangement uses TRBV28 and TRBJ1-3; D remains ambiguous. CDR1 is MDHEN and CDR2 is SYDVKM in the germline V gene. The CDR3 has 13 amino acids. Trimming removed 3 bases at V and 2 bases at J, with 5 bases between. CDR3 DNA sequence: TGTGCCAGCAGTTTCGCCCCTGGAAACACCATATATTTT. It yields the protein CASSFAPGNTIYF.

This clonotype was found many times. The chain is built from TRBV7-2 and TRBJ2-1, with no clear D. Germline V gene lookup returns CDR1 SGHTA and CDR2 FQGNSA. The V and J ends lost 1 base and 2 bases respectively, with 6 bases between them. The CDR3 consists of 14 residues. The DNA for the CDR3 is TGTGCCAGCAGCTTAGATGACACCTACAATGAGCAGTTCTTC. It translates to CASSLDDTYNEQFF. Drawing the rest from reference TRBV7-2 and TRBJ2-1, the complete variable domain is GAGVSQSPSNKVTEKGKDVELRCDPISGHTALYWYRQSLGQGLEFLIYFQGNSAPDKSGLPSDRFSAERTGGSVSTLTIQRTQQEDSAVYLCASSLDDTYNEQFFGPGTRLTVL.

On this clonotype itself: Being one base from a much bigger clone, this may be a read error. The chain combines TRBV7-9 with TRBJ2-1, with D perhaps TRBD1 or TRBD2 (5 bases each). V gave up 1 base and J gave up 11 bases, with 15 bases separating them. The length of the CDR3 is 14 residues. The germline V gene has CDR1 SEHNR and CDR2 FQNEAQ (reference sequence). CDR3 loop: CASSLVGAENKQFF. In DNA, the CDR3 is TGTGCCAGCAGCTTAGTCGGGGCTGAGAATAAGCAGTTCTTC.

This clonotype was seen a handful of times. This chain joins TRBV7-3 and TRBJ2-7; TRBD1 matches 7 bases. This CDR3 contains 15 residues. V was pared by 5 bases and J by 0 bases, with 7 bases of the junction left unmatched. Germline V CDR1 and CDR2: SGHTA, FQGTGA. The CDR3 DNA reads TGTGCCAGCAGCACCCGGGGACAGAGCTCCTACGAGCAGTACTTC. As protein: CASSTRGQSSYEQYF.

This clonotype was observed many times. J is TRBJ1-2 and V is TRBV6-6, with D unclear. The CDR3 spans 15 residues. Germline CDR1 reads MNHNY; CDR2 reads SVGAGI (reference sequence). The V and J ends lost 5 bases and 8 bases respectively, with 21 bases between them. The CDR3 reads CASSPFGLPGRGYTF. DNA for the CDR3: TGTGCCAGCAGTCCTTTCGGACTCCCCGGTCGGGGCTACACCTTC.

This clonotype was detected many times. The chain combines TRBV12-3 or TRBV12-4 with TRBJ1-2; 7 bases are a match to TRBD1. Trimming cost V 0 bases and J 8 bases; bases outside gene matches: 9. This CDR3 contains 15 residues. The DNA of the CDR3 is TGTGCCAGCAGTTTAGCGCTCTTTACAGGGGAAGGCTACACCTTC. This translates into CASSLALFTGEGYTF.

The chain employs TRBV27 and TRBJ2-7; D remains ambiguous. There are 13 residues in the CDR3. V lost 2 bases and J 4 bases, leaving 9 bases between the germline ends. Germline V gives CDR1 MNHEY, CDR2 SMNVEV (reference sequence). The CDR3 region is CASSLGDRYEQYF. The CDR3 DNA follows: TGTGCCAGCAGTTTAGGGGATCGTTACGAGCAGTACTTC.

This clonotype was counted a few times. The rearrangement joins TRBV27 to TRBJ1-2; 7 nucleotides align to TRBD1. CDR3 length equals 15 residues. Per the germline V gene, CDR1 is MNHEY and CDR2 is SMNVEV (reference sequence). V dropped 5 bases and J dropped 4; count of bases not matched to a gene: 10. The CDR3 bases are TGTGCCAGCAGTCAAAGACAGGGTGGGGGCTATGGCTACACCTTC. Translated: CASSQRQGGGYGYTF.

This clonotype was recorded a few times. J is TRBJ2-1 and V is TRBV5-4, with no clear D. Germline CDR1 is SGHNT and CDR2 is YYREEE (reference sequence). The germline V and J ends were trimmed by 4 bases and 9 bases, with 11 bases remaining between them. The CDR3 sequence is 12 residues long. The CDR3 DNA sequence: TGTGCCAGCAGCCTAGGAAGTACTGAGCAGTTCTTC. As protein: CASSLGSTEQFF.

The V and J genes are TRBV12-5 and TRBJ1-2; D gene ambiguous. This CDR3 region has 12 residues. CDR1 is LGHNT, CDR2 FRNRAP, per germline. Trimming removed 7 bases at V and 2 bases at J, with 8 bases between. The CDR3, as DNA: TGTGCTAGTGCATTATTCAACTATGGCTACACCTTC. As protein: CASALFNYGYTF.

The V and J genes are TRBV2 and TRBJ2-4; 9 nucleotides match TRBD2. This CDR3 spans 15 amino acids. The germline V gene has CDR1 SNHLY and CDR2 FYNNEI. V shed 6 bases, J shed 2 bases, and the junction held 5 bases outside the gene matches. The CDR3: CASSEGLASKNIQYF. The CDR3 DNA is TGTGCCAGCAGCGAGGGACTAGCATCCAAAAACATTCAGTACTTC.